The following is a TCR beta chain sequence with its context. V was pared by 5 bases and J by 4 bases, with 10 bases of the junction left unmatched. The CDR3 totals 17 residues. The germline CDR1 and CDR2 sequences are SGHTA and FQGNSA. The entry originates in a study of cytomegalovirus exposure and HLA in healthy donors. Here immunoSEQ multiplex PCR was the method, and the copy in TCRdb shows in-frame clones only, minus some. The repertoire holds approximately 200,000 clones, around 84% seen once, with roughly 7.5% in the top ten. This receptor was taken from a man younger than 35 in good health and CMV-seropositive. V usage is TRBV7-2 and J usage is TRBJ2-2; TRBD2 matches 10 bases. The sample was PBMCs. The CDR3 region has the DNA TGTGCCAGCAGCCCGGGGAGCGGGAGGGCCGGCACCGGGGAGCTGTTTTTT. Translation gives CASSPGSGRAGTGELFF.